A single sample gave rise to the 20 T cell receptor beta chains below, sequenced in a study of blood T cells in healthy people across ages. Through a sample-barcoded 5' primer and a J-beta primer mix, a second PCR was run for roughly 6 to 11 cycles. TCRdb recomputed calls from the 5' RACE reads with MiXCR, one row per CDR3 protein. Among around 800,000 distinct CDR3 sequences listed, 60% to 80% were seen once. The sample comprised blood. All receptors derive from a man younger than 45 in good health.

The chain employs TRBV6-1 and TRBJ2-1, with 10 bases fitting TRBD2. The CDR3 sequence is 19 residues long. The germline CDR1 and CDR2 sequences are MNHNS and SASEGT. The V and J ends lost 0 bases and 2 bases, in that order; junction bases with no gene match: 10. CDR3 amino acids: CASSEAWASGGPAYNEQFF. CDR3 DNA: TGTGCCAGCAGTGAAGCGTGGGCTAGCGGGGGACCAGCCTACAATGAGCAGTTCTTC.

The CDR3 here is CASSPIGGELFF. The CDR3 nucleotides read TGTGCCAGCAGTCCCATCGGGGGGGAGCTGTTTTTT. The rearrangement uses TRBV12-3 or TRBV12-4 and TRBJ2-2; D uncertain. The CDR3 is 12 amino acids. V dropped 5 bases and J dropped 8 bases, with 9 bases sitting between them.

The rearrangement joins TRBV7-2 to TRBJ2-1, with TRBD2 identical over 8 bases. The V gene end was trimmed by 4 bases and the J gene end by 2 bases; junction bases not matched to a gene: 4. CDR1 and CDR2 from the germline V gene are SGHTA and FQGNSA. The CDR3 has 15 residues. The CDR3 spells CASSWTSQTYNEQFF. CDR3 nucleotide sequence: TGTGCCAGCAGCTGGACTAGCCAAACCTACAATGAGCAGTTCTTC.

The CDR3 nucleotides read TGTGCCAGCAGTTTTTCGACAGTCACCTACGAGCAGTACTTC. This codes for CASSFSTVTYEQYF. The rearrangement joins TRBV12-3 or TRBV12-4 to TRBJ2-7, with a weak D call TRBD1 (5 bases). V lost 3 bases and J 2 bases, leaving 11 bases between the germline ends. CDR3 size: 14 residues.

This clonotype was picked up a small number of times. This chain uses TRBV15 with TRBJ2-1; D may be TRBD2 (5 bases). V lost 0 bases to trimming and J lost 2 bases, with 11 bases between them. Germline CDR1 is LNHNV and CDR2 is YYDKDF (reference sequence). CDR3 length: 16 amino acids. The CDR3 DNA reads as TGTGCCACCAGCAGAGAGAAGCGGAGCCCCTACAATGAGCAGTTCTTC. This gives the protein CATSREKRSPYNEQFF.

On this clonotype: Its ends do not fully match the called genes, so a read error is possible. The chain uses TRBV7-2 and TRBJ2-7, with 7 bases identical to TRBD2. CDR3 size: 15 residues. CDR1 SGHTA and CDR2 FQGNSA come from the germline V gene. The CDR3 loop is CASSLSGGSSYGQYF. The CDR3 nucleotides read TGTGCCAGCAGCTTATCCGGCGGGAGCTCCTACGGGCAGTACTTC.

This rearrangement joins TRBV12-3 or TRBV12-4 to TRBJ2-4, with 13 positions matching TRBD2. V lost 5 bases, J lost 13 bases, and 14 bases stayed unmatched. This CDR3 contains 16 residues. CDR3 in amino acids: CASSTSRLAGGEEQYF. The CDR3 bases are TGTGCCAGCAGTACCTCCCGACTAGCGGGGGGAGAAGAGCAGTACTTC.

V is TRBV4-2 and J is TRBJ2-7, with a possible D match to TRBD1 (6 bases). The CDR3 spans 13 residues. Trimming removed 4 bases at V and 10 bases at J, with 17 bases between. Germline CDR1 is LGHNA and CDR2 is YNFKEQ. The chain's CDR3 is CASSPIDRRVQYF. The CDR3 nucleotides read TGTGCCAGCAGCCCAATAGACAGGCGAGTTCAGTACTTC.

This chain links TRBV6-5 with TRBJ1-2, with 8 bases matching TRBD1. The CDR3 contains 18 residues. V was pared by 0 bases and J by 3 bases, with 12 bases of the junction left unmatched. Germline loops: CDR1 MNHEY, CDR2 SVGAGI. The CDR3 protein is CASSYSESGGWGHYGYTF. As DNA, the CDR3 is TGTGCCAGCAGTTACTCAGAATCAGGGGGCTGGGGGCACTATGGCTACACCTTC.

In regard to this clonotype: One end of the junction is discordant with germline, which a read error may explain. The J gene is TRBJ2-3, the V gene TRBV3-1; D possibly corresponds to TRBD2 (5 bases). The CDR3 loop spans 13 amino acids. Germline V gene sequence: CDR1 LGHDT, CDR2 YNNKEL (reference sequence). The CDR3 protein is CACSLRGPDTQYF. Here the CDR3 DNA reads TGTGCCTGCAGCCTTCGCGGGCCAGATACGCAGTATTTT.

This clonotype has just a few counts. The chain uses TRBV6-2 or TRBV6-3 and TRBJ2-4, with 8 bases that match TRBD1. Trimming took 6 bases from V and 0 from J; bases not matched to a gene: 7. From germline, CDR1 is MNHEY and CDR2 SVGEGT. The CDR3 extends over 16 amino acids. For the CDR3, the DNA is TGTGCCAGCAGGAACCCGACAGGGGTAGCCAAAAACATTCAGTACTTC. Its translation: CASRNPTGVAKNIQYF.

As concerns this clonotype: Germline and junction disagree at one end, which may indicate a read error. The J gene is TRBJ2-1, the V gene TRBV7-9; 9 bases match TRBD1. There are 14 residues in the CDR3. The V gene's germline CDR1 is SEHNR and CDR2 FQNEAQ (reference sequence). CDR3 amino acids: CANSYGTGYNEQFF. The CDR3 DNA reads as TGTGCCAACAGCTACGGGACAGGGTACAATGAGCAGTTCTTC.

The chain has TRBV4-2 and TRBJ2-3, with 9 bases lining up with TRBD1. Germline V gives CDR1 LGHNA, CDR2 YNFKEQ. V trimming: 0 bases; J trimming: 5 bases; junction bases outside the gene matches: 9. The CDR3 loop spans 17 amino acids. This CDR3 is CASSQELTGGIIDTQYF. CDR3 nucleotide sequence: TGTGCCAGCAGCCAAGAACTCACAGGGGGCATCATAGATACGCAGTATTTT.

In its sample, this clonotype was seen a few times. DNA of the CDR3: TGCAGCGTTTCGTCAGGCAACCCCACAGATACGCAGTATTTT. It yields the protein CSVSSGNPTDTQYF. The J gene is TRBJ2-3, the V gene TRBV29-1, with no clear D. Germline assignment: CDR1 SQVTM and CDR2 ANQGSEA. Trimming stripped 5 bases from V and 2 bases from J, with 14 bases between. CDR3 length: 14 residues.

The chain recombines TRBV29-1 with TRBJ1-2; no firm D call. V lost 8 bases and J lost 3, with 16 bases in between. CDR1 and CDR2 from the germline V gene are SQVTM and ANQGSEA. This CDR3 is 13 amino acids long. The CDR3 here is CSSEGGFDYGYTF. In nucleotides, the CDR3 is TGCAGCTCCGAAGGAGGGTTTGACTATGGCTACACCTTC.

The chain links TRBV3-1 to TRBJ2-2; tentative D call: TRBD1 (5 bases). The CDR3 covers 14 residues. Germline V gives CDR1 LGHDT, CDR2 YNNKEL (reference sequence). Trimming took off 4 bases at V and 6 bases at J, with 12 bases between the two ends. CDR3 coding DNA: TGTGCCAGCAGCCCAAACTCCAGGGCCGGGGAGCTGTTTTTT. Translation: CASSPNSRAGELFF.

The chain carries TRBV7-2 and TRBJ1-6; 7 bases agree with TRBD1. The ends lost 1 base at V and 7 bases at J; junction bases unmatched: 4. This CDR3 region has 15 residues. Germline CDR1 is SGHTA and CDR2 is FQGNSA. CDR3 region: CASSLVGQVNSPLHF. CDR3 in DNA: TGTGCCAGCAGCTTAGTAGGACAGGTCAATTCACCCCTCCACTTT.

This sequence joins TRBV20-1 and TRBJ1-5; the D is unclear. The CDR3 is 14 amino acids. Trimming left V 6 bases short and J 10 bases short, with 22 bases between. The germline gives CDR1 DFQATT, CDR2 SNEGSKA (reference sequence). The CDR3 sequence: CSALQPRRAEPQHF. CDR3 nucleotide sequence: TGCAGTGCCCTCCAGCCTCGTCGAGCGGAACCCCAGCATTTT.

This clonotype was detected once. For the CDR3, the DNA is TGTGCCAGTGGGGACCCAACCTACGAGCAGTACTTC. This encodes CASGDPTYEQYF. The chain links TRBV2 to TRBJ2-7; D may be TRBD1 or TRBD2 (5 bases each). V was pared by 9 bases and J by 2 bases, with 11 bases between. The CDR3 consists of 12 residues. Germline CDR1 and CDR2: SNHLY and FYNNEI.

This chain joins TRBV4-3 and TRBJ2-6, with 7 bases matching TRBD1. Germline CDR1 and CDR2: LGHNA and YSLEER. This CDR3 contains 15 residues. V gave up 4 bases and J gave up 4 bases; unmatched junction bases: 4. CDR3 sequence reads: CASSPMGQGANVLTF. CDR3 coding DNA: TGCGCCAGCAGCCCGATGGGACAGGGGGCCAACGTCCTGACTTTC.